This paragraph covers one TCR beta chain sequence. CDR3 length: 13 amino acids. Germline loops: CDR1 GTSNPN, CDR2 SVGIG (reference sequence). Between the trimmed V and J ends, which lost 0 bases and 8 bases, there was a span of 13 bases. This record belongs to a study of CD8+ T cells in alopecia areata. Extraction and reverse transcription of RNA yielded cDNA as the sequencing template. The assay was immunoSEQ multiplex PCR, and TCRdb's table has in-frame clones only and misses some. The sample yields 250,000 or so clones, roughly two thirds seen once. The J gene is TRBJ1-1, the V gene TRBV30, with a tentative D call TRBD1 (6 bases). The sequence was obtained from a human donor with alopecia areata. The sample consisted of CD4+ T cells sorted from blood, taken at week 0. Written as DNA, the CDR3 is TGTGCCTGGAGTGTACAACTGGGGGCGGAAGCTTTCTTT. Its translation: CAWSVQLGAEAFF. Drawing the rest from reference TRBV30 and TRBJ1-1, the complete variable domain is SQTIHQWPATLVQPVGSPLSLECTVEGTSNPNLYWYRQAAGRGLQLLFYSVGIGQISSEVPQNLSASRPQDRQFILSSKKLLLSDSGFYLCAWSVQLGAEAFFGQGTRLTVV.